This entry lists 5 T cell receptor beta chains sequenced from one sample in a study of OX40 agonist ivuxolimab in advanced cancers. Measured with immunoSEQ multiplex PCR; TCRdb has only the in-frame clones, and not every one. In the table there are 90,000 to 120,000 clones, approximately 90% of which are singletons. The starting material was CD4+ or CD8+ T cells sorted from blood, obtained in a trial of the OX40 agonist ivuxolimab. These receptors came from an adult with an advanced solid tumor such as melanoma, head and neck, liver or kidney cancer.

The CDR3 nucleotides read TGTGCCAGCAGCGACAGGGCGGGGGATACGCAGTATTTT. It encodes CASSDRAGDTQYF. The chain employs TRBV6-5 and TRBJ2-3; the D gene is possibly TRBD1 (7 bases). This CDR3 region has 13 residues. V was trimmed by 6 bases and J by 6 bases, leaving 13 bases between them. Germline V gene lookup returns CDR1 MNHEY and CDR2 SVGAGI.

V is TRBV11-2 and J is TRBJ1-1; 7 bases align to TRBD1. There are 15 residues in the CDR3. CDR1 SGHAT and CDR2 FQNNGV come from the germline V gene. V shed 5 bases, J shed 0 bases, and the junction held 6 bases outside the gene matches. The CDR3 DNA sequence: TGTGCCAGCAGCCCAACCGGGACAGTGAACACTGAAGCTTTCTTT. Amino acid sequence: CASSPTGTVNTEAFF.

V is TRBV30 and J is TRBJ2-7; D might be TRBD2 (5 bases). Germline V gives CDR1 GTSNPN, CDR2 SVGIG (reference sequence). V lost 1 base and J lost 7, with 14 bases in between. CDR3 length equals 13 residues. The CDR3 bases are TGTGCCTGGAGTGCGGACGGGATCGGTGAGCAGTACTTC. It specifies CAWSADGIGEQYF.

V gene TRBV2 combines with J gene TRBJ1-1; D unclear. CDR1 SNHLY and CDR2 FYNNEI come from the germline V gene. This CDR3 contains 13 residues. V shed 9 bases and J shed 6 bases, with 17 bases lying between them. In DNA, the CDR3 is TGTGCCAGTAGCTATCGTAGGGAACCTGAAGCTTTCTTT. This encodes CASSYRREPEAFF.

CDR3 amino acids: CASSDSMKVQYF. CDR3 DNA sequence: TGTGCCAGCAGTGACTCCATGAAGGTGCAGTACTTC. This chain connects TRBV6-4 to TRBJ2-7, with D unresolved. The germline CDR1 and CDR2 sequences are MRHNA and SNTAGT. The CDR3 length is 12 residues. Trimming pared 0 bases from V and 9 bases from J, leaving 9 bases between.